This TCR beta chain was obtained from a study of vaccination and CD4 T cells after COVID-19. From the PCR reads, TCRdb called clonotypes with MiXCR, one entry per CDR3 protein. The sample lists approximately 19,000 distinct CDR3 sequences; roughly 63% were seen once. Between the trimmed V and J ends, which lost 8 bases and 5 bases, there was a span of 15 bases. This CDR3 comprises 13 residues. CDR1 and CDR2 from the germline V gene are MNHEY and SVGEGT. The chain employs TRBV6-2 or TRBV6-3 and TRBJ2-5; D might be TRBD1 or TRBD2, each matching 6 bases. The material was CD4+ T cells from blood, obtained after SARS-CoV-2 vaccination. This sequence was found in a human donor who had recovered from COVID-19. The CDR3 here is CASRGHSRETQYF. For the CDR3, the DNA is TGTGCCAGCCGGGGGCATTCTAGGGAGACCCAGTACTTC.